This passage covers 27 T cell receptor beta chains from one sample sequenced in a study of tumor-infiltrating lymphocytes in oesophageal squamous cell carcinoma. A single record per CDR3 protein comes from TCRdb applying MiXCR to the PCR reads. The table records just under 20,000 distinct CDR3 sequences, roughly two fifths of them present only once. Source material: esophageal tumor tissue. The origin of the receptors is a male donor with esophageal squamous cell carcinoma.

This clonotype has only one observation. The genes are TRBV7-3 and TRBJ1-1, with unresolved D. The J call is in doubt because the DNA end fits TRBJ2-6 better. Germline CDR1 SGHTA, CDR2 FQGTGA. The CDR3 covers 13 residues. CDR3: CASSLAGANVLTF. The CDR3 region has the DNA TGTGCCAGCAGCTTAGCTGGGGCCAACGTCCTGACTTTC.

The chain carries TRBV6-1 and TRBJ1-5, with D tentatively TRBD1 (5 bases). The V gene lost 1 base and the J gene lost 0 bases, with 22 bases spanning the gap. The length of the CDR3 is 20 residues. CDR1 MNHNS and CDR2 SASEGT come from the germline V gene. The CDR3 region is CASSEDGGGFYSYSNQPQHF. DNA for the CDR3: TGTGCCAGCAGTGAAGACGGGGGGGGGTTCTACAGCTATAGCAATCAGCCCCAGCATTTT.

CDR3 in DNA: TGTGCCAGCAGCGTAATTAGCGGGAGCAAAGAGCAGTACTTC. It is translated as CASSVISGSKEQYF. The chain employs TRBV9 and TRBJ2-4; 9 nucleotides match TRBD2. The germline CDR1 and CDR2 sequences are SGDLS and YYNGEE. V shed 1 base and J 13 bases; nucleotides not matched to a gene: 9. This CDR3 contains 14 residues.

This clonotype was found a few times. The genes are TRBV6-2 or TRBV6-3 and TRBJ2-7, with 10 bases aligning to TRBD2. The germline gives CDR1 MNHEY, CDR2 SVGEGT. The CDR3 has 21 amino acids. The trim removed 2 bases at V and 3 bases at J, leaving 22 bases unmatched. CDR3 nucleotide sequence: TGTGCCAGCAGTTACCCAATTTGGGCTAGCGGGAGTGGTCTCCCTCTCTACGAGCAGTACTTC. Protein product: CASSYPIWASGSGLPLYEQYF.

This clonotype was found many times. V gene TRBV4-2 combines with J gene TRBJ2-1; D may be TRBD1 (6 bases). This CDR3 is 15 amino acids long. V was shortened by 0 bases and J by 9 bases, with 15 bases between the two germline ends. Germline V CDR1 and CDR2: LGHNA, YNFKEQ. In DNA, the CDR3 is TGTGCCAGCAGCCAAGAGTATGGGGGCCGGAGTGAGCAGTTCTTC. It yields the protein CASSQEYGGRSEQFF.

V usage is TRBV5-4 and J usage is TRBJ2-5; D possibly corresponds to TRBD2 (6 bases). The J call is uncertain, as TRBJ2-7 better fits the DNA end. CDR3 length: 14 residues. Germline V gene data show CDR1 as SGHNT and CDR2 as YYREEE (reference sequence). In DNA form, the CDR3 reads TGTGCCAGCAGCGTTGGGGGGAGCTCCTACGAGCAGTACTTC. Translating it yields CASSVGGSSYEQYF.

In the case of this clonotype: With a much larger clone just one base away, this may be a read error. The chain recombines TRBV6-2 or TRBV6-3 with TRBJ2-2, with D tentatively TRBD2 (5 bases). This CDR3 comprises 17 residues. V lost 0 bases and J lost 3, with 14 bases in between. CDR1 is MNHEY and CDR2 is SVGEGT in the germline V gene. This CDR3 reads CASSYSSLASYTGELFF. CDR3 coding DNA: TGTGCCAGCAGTTACTCGAGCCTAGCCAGCTACACCGGGGAGCTGTTTTTT.

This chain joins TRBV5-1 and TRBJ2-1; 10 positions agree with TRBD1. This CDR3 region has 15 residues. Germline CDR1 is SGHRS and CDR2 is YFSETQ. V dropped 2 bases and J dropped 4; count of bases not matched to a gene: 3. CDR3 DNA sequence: TGCGCCAGCAGCTTCGGACAGGGGGGATACAATGAGCAGTTCTTC. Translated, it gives CASSFGQGGYNEQFF.

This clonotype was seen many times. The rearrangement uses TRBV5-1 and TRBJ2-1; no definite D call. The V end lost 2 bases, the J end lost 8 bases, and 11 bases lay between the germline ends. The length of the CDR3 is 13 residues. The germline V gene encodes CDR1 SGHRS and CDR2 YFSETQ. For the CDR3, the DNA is TGCGCCAGCAGCTTAGGTGCCGGCCATGAGCAGTTCTTC. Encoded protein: CASSLGAGHEQFF.

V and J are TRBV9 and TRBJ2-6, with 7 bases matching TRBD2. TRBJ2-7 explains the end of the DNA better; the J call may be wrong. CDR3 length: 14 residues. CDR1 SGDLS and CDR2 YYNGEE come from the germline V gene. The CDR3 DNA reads TGTGCCAGCAGCACTAGCGACCTGGGGAATGAGCAGTACTTC. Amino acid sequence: CASSTSDLGNEQYF.

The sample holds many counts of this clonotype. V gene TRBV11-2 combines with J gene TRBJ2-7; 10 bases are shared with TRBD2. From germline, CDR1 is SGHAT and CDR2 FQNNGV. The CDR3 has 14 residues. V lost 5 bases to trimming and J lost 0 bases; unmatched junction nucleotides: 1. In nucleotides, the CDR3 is TGTGCCAGCAGCCGGACTAGCGGCTCCTACGAGCAGTACTTC. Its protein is CASSRTSGSYEQYF.

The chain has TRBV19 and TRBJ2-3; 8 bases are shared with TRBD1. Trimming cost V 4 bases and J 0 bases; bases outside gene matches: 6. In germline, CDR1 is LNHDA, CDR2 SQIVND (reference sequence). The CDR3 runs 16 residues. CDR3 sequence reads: CASSRSRGHSTDTQYF. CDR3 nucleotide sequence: TGTGCCAGTAGTAGGTCCAGGGGGCATAGCACAGATACGCAGTATTTT.

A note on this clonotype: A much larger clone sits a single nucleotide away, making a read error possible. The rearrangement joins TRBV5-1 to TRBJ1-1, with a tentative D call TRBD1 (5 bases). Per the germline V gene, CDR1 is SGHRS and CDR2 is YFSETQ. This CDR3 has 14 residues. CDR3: CASRSTGLNTEALF. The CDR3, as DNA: TGCGCCAGCAGGTCAACAGGCTTGAACACTGAAGCTTTGTTT. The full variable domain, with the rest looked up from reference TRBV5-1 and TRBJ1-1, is KAGVTQTPRYLIKTRGQQVTLSCSPISGHRSVSWYQQTPGQGLQFLFEYFSETQRNKGNFPGRFSGRQFSNSRSEMNVSTLELGDSALYLCASRSTGLNTEALFGQGTRLTVV.

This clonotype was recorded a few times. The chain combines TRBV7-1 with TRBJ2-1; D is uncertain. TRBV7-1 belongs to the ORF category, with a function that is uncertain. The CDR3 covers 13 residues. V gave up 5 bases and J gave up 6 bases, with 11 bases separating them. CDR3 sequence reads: CASSPSRSNEQFF. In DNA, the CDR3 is TGTGCCAGCAGCCCTTCACGGAGCAATGAGCAGTTCTTC.

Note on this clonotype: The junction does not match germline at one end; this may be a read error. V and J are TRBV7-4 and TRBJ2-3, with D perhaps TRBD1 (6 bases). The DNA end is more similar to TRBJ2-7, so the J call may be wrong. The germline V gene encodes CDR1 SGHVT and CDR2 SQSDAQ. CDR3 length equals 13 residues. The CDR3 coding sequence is TGTGCCAGCACCTTAGGGGGTTCAGATACGCAGTACTTC. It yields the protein CASTLGGSDTQYF.

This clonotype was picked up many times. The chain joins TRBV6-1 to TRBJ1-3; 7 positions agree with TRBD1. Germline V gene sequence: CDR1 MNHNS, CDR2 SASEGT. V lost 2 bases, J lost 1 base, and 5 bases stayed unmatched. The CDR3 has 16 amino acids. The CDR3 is CASSERTGESGNTIYF. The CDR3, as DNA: TGTGCCAGCAGTGAACGAACAGGGGAGTCTGGAAACACCATATATTTT.

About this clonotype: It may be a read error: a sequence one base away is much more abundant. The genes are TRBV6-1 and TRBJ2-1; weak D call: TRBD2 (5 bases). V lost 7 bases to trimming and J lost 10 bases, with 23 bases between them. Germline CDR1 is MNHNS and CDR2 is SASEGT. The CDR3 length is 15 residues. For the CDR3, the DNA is TGTGCCAGCACCCGCCTGGGGAGTCCCTCCTACGAGCAGTTCTTC. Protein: CASTRLGSPSYEQFF.

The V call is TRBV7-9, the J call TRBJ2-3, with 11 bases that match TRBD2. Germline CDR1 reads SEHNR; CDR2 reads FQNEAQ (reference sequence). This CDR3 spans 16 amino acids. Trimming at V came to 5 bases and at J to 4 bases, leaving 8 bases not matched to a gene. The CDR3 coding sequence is TGTGCCAGCAGCCCCACAACTAGCGGGAGTGCAGATACGCAGTATTTT. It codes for CASSPTTSGSADTQYF.

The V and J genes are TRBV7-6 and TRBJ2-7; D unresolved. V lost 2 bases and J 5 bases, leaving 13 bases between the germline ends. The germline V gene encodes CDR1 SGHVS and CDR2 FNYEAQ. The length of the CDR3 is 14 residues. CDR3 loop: CASSLFKELNEQYF. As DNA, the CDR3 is TGTGCCAGCAGCTTATTCAAGGAGCTTAACGAGCAGTACTTC. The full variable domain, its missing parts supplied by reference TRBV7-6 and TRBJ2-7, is GAGVSQSPRYKVTKRGQDVALRCDPISGHVSLYWYRQALGQGPEFLTYFNYEAQQDKSGLPNDRFSAERPEGSISTLTIQRTEQRDSAMYRCASSLFKELNEQYFGPGTRLTVT.

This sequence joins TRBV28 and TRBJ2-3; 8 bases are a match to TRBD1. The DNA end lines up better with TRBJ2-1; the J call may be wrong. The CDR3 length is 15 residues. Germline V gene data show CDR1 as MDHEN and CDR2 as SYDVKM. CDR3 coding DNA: TGTGCCAGCAGCTCGCAGGGGGCAGGCGGCAATGAGCAGTTCTTC. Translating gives CASSSQGAGGNEQFF.

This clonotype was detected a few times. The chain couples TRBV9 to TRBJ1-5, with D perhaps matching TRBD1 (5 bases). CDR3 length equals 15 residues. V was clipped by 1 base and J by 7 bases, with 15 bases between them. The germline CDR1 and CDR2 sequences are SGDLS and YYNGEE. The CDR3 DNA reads TGTGCCAGCAGCGTAACCGGGACTCTCGGGCAGCCCCAGCATTTT. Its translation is CASSVTGTLGQPQHF.

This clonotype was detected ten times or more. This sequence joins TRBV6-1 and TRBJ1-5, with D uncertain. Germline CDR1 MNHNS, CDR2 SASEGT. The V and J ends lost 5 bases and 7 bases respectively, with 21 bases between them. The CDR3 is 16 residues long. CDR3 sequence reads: CASSPDRPVVGQPQHF. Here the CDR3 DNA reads TGTGCCAGCAGTCCAGACCGACCCGTTGTAGGACAGCCCCAGCATTTT.

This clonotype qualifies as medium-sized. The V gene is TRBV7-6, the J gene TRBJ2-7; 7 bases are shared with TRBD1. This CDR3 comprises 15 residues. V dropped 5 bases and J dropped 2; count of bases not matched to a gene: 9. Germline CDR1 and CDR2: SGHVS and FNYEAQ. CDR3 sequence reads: CASSPGQEAPYEQYF. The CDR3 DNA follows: TGTGCCAGCAGCCCCGGACAGGAGGCCCCCTACGAGCAGTACTTC.

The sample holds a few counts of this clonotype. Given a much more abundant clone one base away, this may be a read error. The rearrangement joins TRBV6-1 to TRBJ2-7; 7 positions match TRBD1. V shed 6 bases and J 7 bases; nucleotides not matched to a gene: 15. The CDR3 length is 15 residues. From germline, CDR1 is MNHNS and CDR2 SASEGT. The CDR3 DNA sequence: TGTGCCAGCAGGTCGGACAGGACCTCCTACAATGAGCAGTACTTC. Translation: CASRSDRTSYNEQYF.

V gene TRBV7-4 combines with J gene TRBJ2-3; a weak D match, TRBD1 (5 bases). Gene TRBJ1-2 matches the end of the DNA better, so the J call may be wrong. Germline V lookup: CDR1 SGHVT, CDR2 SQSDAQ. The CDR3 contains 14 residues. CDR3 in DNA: TGTGCCAGCAGCCGCCAAGCCGGGGCCGCAGGCTACACCTTC. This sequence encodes CASSRQAGAAGYTF.

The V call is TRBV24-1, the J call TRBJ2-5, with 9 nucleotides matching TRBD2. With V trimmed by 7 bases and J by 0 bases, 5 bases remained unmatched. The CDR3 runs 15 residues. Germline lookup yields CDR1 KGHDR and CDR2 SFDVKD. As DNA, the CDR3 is TGTGCCACCAGCGAGAGGACTAGCGACCAAGAGACCCAGTACTTC. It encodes CATSERTSDQETQYF.

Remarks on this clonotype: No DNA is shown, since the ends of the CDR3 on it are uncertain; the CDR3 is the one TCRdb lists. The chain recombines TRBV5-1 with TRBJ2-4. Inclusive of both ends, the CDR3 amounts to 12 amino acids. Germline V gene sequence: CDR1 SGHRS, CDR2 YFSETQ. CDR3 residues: CASSSGGAVLRF.